The 15 T cell receptor beta chains listed next were all sequenced from one sample in a study of shared clonotypes between healthy human individuals. Libraries were prepared by immunoSEQ multiplex PCR; TCRdb keeps only in-frame clonotypes and omits some of them. The sample yields about 2.1 million clones, just over 90% seen once. Naive CD8 populations comprised CD45RO-negative cells positively selected for CCR7, excluding terminally differentiated effector memory CD45RA+ cells. Sequences were obtained from naive CD8+ T cells from PBMCs. All receptors come from a man aged 18-30 years in good health. Some clones in this sample may be carry-over from other donors' samples.

The DNA of the CDR3 is TGTGCCACCAGCAGGAGCGGGAGCAGGGACGAGCAGTACTTC. It is translated as CATSRSGSRDEQYF. This chain links TRBV15 with TRBJ2-7, with 8 bases aligning to TRBD2. Germline assignment: CDR1 LNHNV and CDR2 YYDKDF (reference sequence). Trimming removed 3 bases from V and 5 bases from J; junction bases left unmatched: 6. CDR3 length equals 14 residues.

V gene TRBV30 combines with J gene TRBJ2-5; possibly TRBD2 for D (5 bases). The DNA end favors TRBJ2-7, so the J call may be wrong. The CDR3 runs to 17 residues. Germline V gene data show CDR1 as GTSNPN and CDR2 as SVGIG (reference sequence). CDR3 nucleotide sequence: TGTGCCTGGTACTACAGAACTACCGGGAACCCGCCACACGAGCAGTACTTC. As protein: CAWYYRTTGNPPHEQYF.

On this clone: In the same sample, other DNA sequences code for this CDR3. The J gene is TRBJ2-7, the V gene TRBV4-1, with TRBD2 identical over 13 bases. The CDR3 has 14 amino acids. CDR1 is MGHRA and CDR2 is YSYEKL in the germline V gene. V was clipped by 2 bases and J by 7 bases; unmatched bases: 2. CDR3 coding DNA: TGCGCCAGCAGCCAACCGGGACTAGCGGGGGAGCAGTACTTC. It codes for CASSQPGLAGEQYF.

The chain joins TRBV7-9 to TRBJ1-5, with TRBD1 as a possible D gene (6 bases). CDR3 size: 15 residues. V lost 0 bases, J lost 6 bases, and 12 bases lay in between. Germline CDR1 SEHNR, CDR2 FQNEAQ (reference sequence). The CDR3 loop reads CASSLAEGGPQPQHF. The CDR3, as DNA: TGTGCCAGCAGCTTAGCGGAGGGGGGGCCTCAGCCCCAGCATTTT.

The V gene is TRBV7-9, the J gene TRBJ2-1; the D gene is possibly TRBD2 (6 bases). Per the germline V gene, CDR1 is SEHNR and CDR2 is FQNEAQ (reference sequence). This CDR3 has 16 amino acids. Trimming shortened V by 1 base and J by 9 bases, and 19 bases separated the two germline ends. Here the CDR3 DNA reads TGTGCCAGCAGCTTAGGAGGACCCGGGAGAATGGTTGAGCAGTTCTTC. Amino acid sequence: CASSLGGPGRMVEQFF.

Here the CDR3 DNA reads TGTGCCAGCAGTAAGACAGGTTTTTCCTACGAGCAGTACTTC. Translated: CASSKTGFSYEQYF. V gene TRBV28 combines with J gene TRBJ2-7; possibly TRBD1 for D (6 bases). CDR1 is MDHEN, CDR2 SYDVKM, per germline. V shed 5 bases and J shed 1 base, with 12 bases lying between them. The CDR3 spans 14 residues. The full variable domain, in which reference TRBV28 and TRBJ2-7 provide the parts outside the CDR3, is DVKVTQSSRYLVKRTGEKVFLECVQDMDHENMFWYRQDPGLGLRLIYFSYDVKMKEKGDIPEGYSVSREKKERFSLILESASTNQTSMYLCASSKTGFSYEQYFGPGTRLTVT.

This clone was seen just once. The rearrangement links TRBV7-8 to TRBJ2-5; 10 bases are a match to TRBD2. Trimming removed 1 base from V and 5 bases from J; junction bases left unmatched: 13. The CDR3 has 18 amino acids. CDR1 and CDR2 from the germline V gene are SGHVS and FQNEAQ. The CDR3 region is CASSLELPSGRLLETQYF. The CDR3 DNA is TGTGCCAGCAGCTTAGAACTCCCTAGCGGGAGACTCCTTGAGACCCAGTACTTC.

This clone is a singleton in its sample. CDR3 sequence: CASSPLAGGYTSYNEQFF. The CDR3 bases are TGTGCCAGCAGCCCACTAGCGGGAGGATATACCTCCTACAATGAGCAGTTCTTC. J is TRBJ2-1 and V is TRBV7-9; 12 bases map to TRBD2. Germline CDR1 is SEHNR and CDR2 is FQNEAQ (reference sequence). Trimming cost V 5 bases and J 0 bases; bases outside gene matches: 8. The CDR3 covers 18 residues. The full variable domain, with the rest looked up from reference TRBV7-9 and TRBJ2-1, is DTGVSQNPRHKITKRGQNVTFRCDPISEHNRLYWYRQTLGQGPEFLTYFQNEAQLEKSRLLSDRFSAERPKGSFSTLEIQRTEQGDSAMYLCASSPLAGGYTSYNEQFFGPGTRLTVL.

The genes are TRBV6-6 and TRBJ1-2, with 9 bases identical to TRBD1. The CDR3 totals 15 residues. Germline assignment: CDR1 MNHNY and CDR2 SVGAGI (reference sequence). After removal of 2 bases from V and 4 bases from J, the junction contained 5 bases not matched to a gene. Here the CDR3 reads CASSYPDRGSYGYTF. CDR3 DNA sequence: TGTGCCAGCAGTTACCCGGACAGGGGTAGCTATGGCTACACCTTC.

J is TRBJ2-7 and V is TRBV28; D is perhaps TRBD1 (6 bases). V lost 3 bases and J 8 bases, leaving 29 bases between the germline ends. The CDR3 runs 18 residues. The V gene's germline CDR1 is MDHEN and CDR2 SYDVKM. The CDR3 loop is CASSLYPTWDTGQGQQYF. CDR3 in DNA: TGTGCCAGCAGTTTGTACCCCACTTGGGACACCGGCCAGGGGCAGCAGTACTTC.

This chain connects TRBV7-9 to TRBJ1-1; no clear D. The CDR3 loop spans 11 amino acids. Between the trimmed V and J ends, which lost 5 bases and 5 bases, there was a span of 6 bases. The germline V gene encodes CDR1 SEHNR and CDR2 FQNEAQ (reference sequence). The CDR3 sequence is CASSRETEAFF. For the CDR3, the DNA is TGTGCCAGCAGCAGGGAAACTGAAGCTTTCTTT.

J is TRBJ2-2 and V is TRBV9; tentatively, D is TRBD2 (6 bases). This CDR3 is built from 17 residues. CDR1 and CDR2 from the germline V gene are SGDLS and YYNGEE. Trimming removed 4 bases from V and 4 bases from J, with 20 bases in between. The CDR3 region has the DNA TGTGCCAGCAGCATTTTCGGAGGGCCGCGAGGCACCGGGGAGCTGTTTTTT. Protein: CASSIFGGPRGTGELFF.

The chain couples TRBV15 to TRBJ2-5; TRBD1 matches 11 bases. CDR3 length: 15 amino acids. With V trimmed by 3 bases and J by 5 bases, 5 bases remained unmatched. Germline V gene sequence: CDR1 LNHNV, CDR2 YYDKDF (reference sequence). The CDR3 DNA reads as TGTGCCACCAGCAGCTCGGACAGGGGGCGGGAGACCCAGTACTTC. Translation: CATSSSDRGRETQYF.

This chain joins TRBV7-9 and TRBJ2-7; D may be TRBD1 (6 bases). Per the germline V gene, CDR1 is SEHNR and CDR2 is FQNEAQ (reference sequence). Trimming took 5 bases from V and 3 from J, leaving 17 bases between them. This CDR3 comprises 15 residues. The CDR3 here is CASSTRQEPNYEQYF. The CDR3 DNA reads as TGTGCCAGCAGCACCCGACAGGAACCCAACTACGAGCAGTACTTC.

The rearrangement joins TRBV18 to TRBJ1-1; no firm D call. CDR1 KGHSH and CDR2 LQKENI come from the germline V gene. The CDR3 runs 14 residues. Trimming cost V 3 bases and J 5 bases, with 13 bases left between them. The CDR3 spells CASSPPGVGTEAFF. The CDR3 DNA reads as TGTGCCAGCTCACCTCCTGGGGTAGGAACTGAAGCTTTCTTT.